The TCR beta chain described here comes from a study of blood T cell repertoires in COVID-19 (dated by TCRdb to 2020 to 2021). Notes on the research overall: Samples from collaborators originated in the United States, Italy and Spain and spanned both the acute and convalescent phases of COVID-19. The repertoires were made available in a free public database intended to serve as a resource for research on the immune response to SARS-CoV-2. The prospective study material was composed of cDNA or gDNA derived from T cells, B-cell-depleted T cells, or PBMCs. The sample metadata nearly always contained a de-identified subject ID, COVID-19 status, age in years and sex. Samples were obtained from the ongoing ImmuneRACE study (first 160 participants) and from over 1,000 subjects provided by 6 global collaborators. Where available, HLA class I and class II types were taken from metadata supplied by the sample provider and were not determined by assay-based typing. The dataset comprised deeply sampled blood TCRbeta repertoires from subjects exposed to, actively infected with, or recovered from COVID-19.

Participants in the prospective study were aged about 18 to 100 years, lived in some 24 United States geographic areas, and enrolled through a virtual design. In the prospective study, participants were assigned to cohorts based on the clinical history participants reported in a screening survey and a study questionnaire. For ImmuneRACE Cohort 3, a participant was defined as recovered based on two consecutive negative NP/OP PCR tests, clearance by a healthcare professional, or resolution of symptoms. In the prospective study, mobile phlebotomists collected whole blood, serum and a nasopharyngeal or oropharyngeal swab from each participant. Participants in the prospective study had the option to provide additional blood draws and questionnaires over a roughly two-month period. Before DNA extraction, blood samples from the prospective study were shipped at room temperature or frozen. To note about this clone: Which antigen it targets is not known. No much larger clone is present one base from it, and per-base qualities are unavailable.

General study outcomes and caveats: The quantity of clinical and demographic metadata differed by source and by participant and was supplied without curation.

TCRbeta CDR3 regions were amplified from genomic DNA by means of the immunoSEQ Assay, a bias-controlled multiplex PCR. The original pipeline was this. Within the assay, amplification of reference gene primers was used to estimate how many nucleated cells each sample contained. Sequence reads were collapsed and filtered to measure the absolute abundance of every unique TCRbeta CDR3 rearrangement. For each sample, productive Simpson clonality was calculated as the square root of Simpson's diversity index over productive rearrangements. TCRdb mirrors the immuneACCESS table, restricted to in-frame sequences. Some clones are absent from its copies; in checked studies, under half trace to an unresolved V gene, and the reason for the others is unknown. V and J calls and clone size are as listed in that table; D and trimming were resolved from the DNA. The sample table lists under 350,000 clones, about 90% of them with a count of one. The ten largest clonotypes hold approximately 1.8% of the sample.

This TCR was recovered from an older woman who had recovered from COVID-19. Sequencing was done on a sample of PBMCs or T cells enriched from blood (not recorded which).

The CDR3 amino acid sequence is: CASSLGTSFEAFF. The DNA sequence is given as TGTGCCAGCAGCTTAGGGACAAGTTTTGAAGCTTTCTTT. Recombination linked TRBV11-2 to TRBJ1-1; possibly the D gene is TRBD1, per 5 matching bases. The germline V gene encodes CDR1 SGHAT and CDR2 FQNNGV. The CDR3 sequence holds 13 residues, the cysteine and phenylalanine included. Of the read, only the CDR3 DNA is kept; its 39 bases are in frame from base 1. The V and J ends are trimmed by 1 base and 7 bases, leaving 10 bases between them.